The rows below give T cell receptor beta chains drawn from one sample of a study of blood T cell repertoires in COVID-19. Clones were sequenced by immunoSEQ multiplex PCR, and TCRdb holds only the in-frame ones, with some missing. This table holds 240,000 or so clones, approximately 87% found once. The sequenced sample consisted of peripheral blood. Receptors were obtained from a man in his 60s with acute or convalescent COVID-19. Both conserved end residues are part of each CDR3. Fields, in order: clone size, V gene, J gene, D gene, CDR3 protein, CDR3 DNA. D genes are given only for firm matches. Part of the rows lack a size; the others show once, few, many or a class for expanded clones.

NA	TRBV4-3	TRBJ2-3	TRBD2	CASSQASGNTDTQYF	TGCGCCAGCAGCCAGGCTAGCGGGAACACAGATACGCAGTATTTT
NA	TRBV7-2	TRBJ2-1	NA	CASSPGYNEQFF	TGTGCCAGCAGCCCCGGGTACAATGAGCAGTTCTTC
NA	TRBV7-8	TRBJ1-2	NA	CASSLGIGGANYGYTF	TGTGCCAGCAGCTTAGGGATTGGGGGGGCTAACTATGGCTACACCTTC
NA	TRBV24-1	TRBJ2-3	NA	CATSDLRGSTREQYF	TGTGCCACCAGTGATTTGCGCGGGTCCACTAGGGAGCAGTATTTT
NA	TRBV4-1	TRBJ1-1	NA	CASSQDAGTMNTEAFF	TGCGCCAGCAGCCAAGATGCAGGGACAATGAACACTGAAGCTTTCTTT
once	TRBV7-2	TRBJ1-1	NA	CASSLLPGNTEAFF	TGTGCCAGCAGCTTACTACCAGGGAACACTGAAGCTTTCTTT
NA	TRBV3-1/TRBV3-2	TRBJ2-7	NA	CASSEGLSSYEQYF	TGTGCCAGCAGCGAAGGACTGAGCTCCTACGAGCAGTACTTC
many	TRBV5-1	TRBJ2-7	TRBD1	CASSASGQGLLDQYF	TGCGCCAGCAGCGCCTCGGGACAGGGCCTTCTAGACCAGTACTTC
NA	TRBV7-6	TRBJ1-2	TRBD1	CASSLGTGSTYGYTF	TGTGCCAGCAGCTTAGGGACAGGGAGTACCTATGGCTACACCTTC
NA	TRBV9	TRBJ2-1	TRBD1	CASSFRDRDNEQFF	TGTGCCAGCAGCTTCCGGGACAGGGACAATGAGCAGTTCTTC
NA	TRBV7-9	TRBJ2-1	NA	CASSLGDGEQFF	TGTGCCAGCAGCCTGGGAGATGGTGAGCAGTTCTTC
NA	TRBV2	TRBJ2-3	NA	CASSASFYTDTQYF	TGTGCCAGCTCGGCTAGCTTTTACACAGATACGCAGTATTTT
NA	TRBV6-5	TRBJ1-2	NA	CASNTPGLFYGYTF	TGTGCCAGCAATACCCCCGGGTTATTCTATGGCTACACCTTC
NA	TRBV19	TRBJ1-2	NA	CATHNRQTNYGYTF	TGTGCCACCCACAATCGACAGACTAACTATGGCTACACCTTC
NA	TRBV30	TRBJ1-3	TRBD1	CAWSVRAGGGNTIYF	TGTGCCTGGAGTGTACGGGCAGGGGGTGGAAACACCATATATTTT
once	TRBV18	TRBJ2-5	TRBD1	CASSPLDRVRETQYF	TGTGCCAGCTCACCATTGGACAGGGTTCGGGAGACCCAGTACTTC
NA	TRBV24-1	TRBJ2-3	TRBD1	CATSVIQGAGTQYF	TGTGCCACCAGTGTAATACAGGGGGCGGGAACGCAGTATTTT
NA	TRBV7-6	TRBJ2-3	NA	CASSLVRGPDTQYF	TGTGCCAGCAGCTTAGTCAGGGGACCAGATACGCAGTATTTT
once	TRBV18	TRBJ2-3	TRBD2	CASSPQTSGLTDTQYF	TGTGCCAGCTCACCACAGACTAGCGGGCTCACAGATACGCAGTATTTT
NA	TRBV11-3	TRBJ2-5	NA	CASSLVFRVQETQYF	TGTGCCAGCAGCTTAGTTTTCCGTGTCCAAGAGACCCAGTACTTC
NA	TRBV27	TRBJ1-4	NA	CASSINRARNEKLFF	TGTGCCAGCAGTATTAACAGGGCTAGGAATGAAAAACTGTTTTTT
NA	TRBV5-4	TRBJ2-1	NA	CASSQDTSLSYNEQFF	TGTGCCAGCAGCCAGGACACCTCTCTCTCCTACAATGAGCAGTTCTTC
NA	TRBV28	TRBJ1-1	NA	CASSPPAGRTEAFF	TGTGCCAGCAGTCCCCCGGCGGGACGCACTGAAGCTTTCTTT
NA	TRBV5-6	TRBJ1-2	NA	CASSFTGKGGYTF	TGTGCCAGCAGCTTTACAGGGAAGGGCGGCTACACCTTC
NA	TRBV19	TRBJ1-5	TRBD1	CASSIDRGGTYQPQHF	TGTGCCAGTAGTATCGACAGGGGAGGTACCTATCAGCCCCAGCATTTT
NA	TRBV9	TRBJ2-3	TRBD2	CASSPYGGGGNTDTQYF	TGTGCCAGCAGCCCCTACGGTGGCGGGGGAAACACAGATACGCAGTATTTT
NA	TRBV4-1	TRBJ1-2	TRBD1	CASSQPTGQSNGYTF	TGCGCCAGCAGCCAACCTACGGGACAGAGTAACGGCTACACCTTC
NA	TRBV9	TRBJ2-7	NA	CASSVGGVAGANEQYF	TGTGCCAGCAGCGTAGGTGGGGTCGCAGGGGCAAACGAGCAGTACTTC
NA	TRBV2	TRBJ2-7	TRBD1	CASRGRQGSDEQYF	TGTGCCAGCAGAGGGAGACAGGGGAGCGACGAGCAGTACTTC
NA	TRBV28	TRBJ2-1	NA	CASSTLRGPLVAEQFF	TGTGCCAGCAGTACCCTCCGGGGTCCGCTAGTGGCTGAGCAGTTCTTC
few	TRBV4-3	TRBJ1-4	NA	CASSQAARFTTNEKLFF	TGCGCCAGCAGCCAAGCGGCCAGGTTTACAACTAATGAAAAACTGTTTTTT
NA	TRBV19	TRBJ1-5	NA	CASSIAPRDNQPQHF	TGTGCCAGTAGTATTGCCCCGCGGGACAATCAGCCCCAGCATTTT
NA	TRBV4-3	TRBJ2-2	NA	CASSRKKSRTETGELFF	TGCGCCAGCAGCCGTAAGAAGTCCAGGACAGAGACCGGGGAGCTGTTTTTT
NA	TRBV28	TRBJ1-3	TRBD1	CASSPGQGMARNTIYF	TGTGCCAGCAGCCCCGGACAGGGGATGGCTCGAAACACCATATATTTT
once	TRBV4-1	TRBJ1-5	NA	CASSLRDISNQPQHF	TGCGCCAGCAGCCTAAGGGACATCAGCAATCAGCCCCAGCATTTT
NA	TRBV2	TRBJ2-2	TRBD1	CASHRGIGELFF	TGTGCCAGTCACAGGGGTATCGGGGAGCTGTTTTTT
once	TRBV27	TRBJ2-7	NA	CASSLWAGTLYEQYF	TGTGCCAGCAGTTTATGGGCGGGGACCCTCTACGAGCAGTACTTC
NA	TRBV14	TRBJ1-1	NA	CASSQVDEAFF	TGTGCCAGCAGCCAGGTAGATGAAGCTTTCTTT
NA	TRBV18	TRBJ2-3	TRBD2	CASSPPPRLAGGADTQYF	TGTGCCAGCTCACCACCCCCCCGGCTAGCGGGAGGAGCAGATACGCAGTATTTT
NA	TRBV4-3	TRBJ2-1	NA	CASSQDPKRKTNEQFF	TGCGCCAGCAGCCAAGATCCGAAGCGGAAGACCAATGAGCAGTTCTTC
NA	TRBV11-3	TRBJ1-2	NA	CASSFGEGDYGYTF	TGTGCCAGCAGCTTTGGCGAGGGGGACTATGGCTACACCTTC
NA	TRBV6-6	TRBJ1-1	TRBD1	CASSPRTGGLIPEAFF	TGTGCCAGCAGTCCTCGGACAGGGGGCCTTATTCCCGAAGCTTTCTTT
NA	TRBV6-5	TRBJ1-2	TRBD1	CASSFGQVRGYTF	TGTGCCAGCAGTTTTGGACAGGTCCGGGGCTACACCTTC
NA	TRBV19	TRBJ1-5	NA	CASSIWDSAQHF	TGTGCCAGTAGTATTTGGGACTCAGCCCAGCATTTT
NA	TRBV6-5	TRBJ2-1	NA	CASSYAVSSYNEQFF	TGTGCCAGCAGTTACGCCGTGAGCTCCTACAATGAGCAGTTCTTC
NA	TRBV20-1	TRBJ2-1	NA	CSGQTYNEQFF	TGCAGCGGTCAAACCTACAATGAGCAGTTCTTC
NA	TRBV25-1	TRBJ2-1	TRBD2	CASSELSGRALEQFF	TGTGCCAGCAGTGAATTGAGCGGGAGGGCCCTTGAGCAGTTCTTC
few	TRBV12-3/TRBV12-4	TRBJ1-5	NA	CASRIQGNQPQHF	TGTGCCAGCAGGATACAGGGAAATCAGCCCCAGCATTTT
NA	TRBV7-3	TRBJ2-6	NA	CASSLDSSGANVLTF	TGTGCCAGCAGCTTGGACTCATCTGGGGCCAACGTCCTGACTTTC
few	TRBV5-4	TRBJ1-2	NA	CASSQKQGNYGYTF	TGTGCCAGCAGCCAAAAACAGGGAAACTATGGCTACACCTTC
NA	TRBV4-1	TRBJ2-3	TRBD2	CASSHTGLAGGVDTDTQYF	TGCGCCAGCAGCCATACCGGGCTAGCGGGAGGAGTTGACACAGATACGCAGTATTTT
NA	TRBV3-1/TRBV3-2	TRBJ1-5	NA	CASSLTGTRQPQHF	TGTGCCAGCAGCCTCACAGGAACCAGGCAGCCCCAGCATTTT
NA	TRBV9	TRBJ2-1	NA	CASSHPDWRQFF	TGTGCCAGCAGCCACCCGGACTGGCGGCAGTTCTTC
once	TRBV30	TRBJ2-5	TRBD1	CAWTKGQAGETQYF	TGTGCCTGGACAAAAGGACAGGCGGGAGAGACCCAGTACTTC